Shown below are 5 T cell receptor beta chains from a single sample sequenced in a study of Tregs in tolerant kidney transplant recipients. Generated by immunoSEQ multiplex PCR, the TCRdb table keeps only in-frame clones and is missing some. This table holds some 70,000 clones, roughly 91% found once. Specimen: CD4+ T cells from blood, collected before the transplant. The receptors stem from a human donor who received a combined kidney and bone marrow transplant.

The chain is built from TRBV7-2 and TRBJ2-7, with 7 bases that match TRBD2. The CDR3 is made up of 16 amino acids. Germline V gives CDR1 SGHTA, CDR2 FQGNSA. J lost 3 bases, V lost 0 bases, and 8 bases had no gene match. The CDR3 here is CASSLAGSGTLYEQYF. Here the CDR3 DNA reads TGTGCCAGCAGCTTAGCGGGGAGCGGGACGCTCTACGAGCAGTACTTC.

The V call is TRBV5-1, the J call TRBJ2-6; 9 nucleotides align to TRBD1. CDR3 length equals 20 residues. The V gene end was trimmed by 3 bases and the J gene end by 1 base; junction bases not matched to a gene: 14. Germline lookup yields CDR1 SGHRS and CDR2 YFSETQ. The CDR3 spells CASSSGDRVFANSGANVLTF. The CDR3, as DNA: TGCGCCAGCAGCTCCGGGGACAGGGTATTCGCAAATTCTGGGGCCAACGTCCTGACTTTC.

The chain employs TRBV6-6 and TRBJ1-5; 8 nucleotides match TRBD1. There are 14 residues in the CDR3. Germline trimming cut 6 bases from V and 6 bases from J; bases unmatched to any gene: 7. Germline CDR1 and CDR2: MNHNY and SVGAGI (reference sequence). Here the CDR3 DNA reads TGTGCCAGCAGAAAGGGACAGGATGGTCAGCCCCAGCATTTT. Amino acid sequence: CASRKGQDGQPQHF.

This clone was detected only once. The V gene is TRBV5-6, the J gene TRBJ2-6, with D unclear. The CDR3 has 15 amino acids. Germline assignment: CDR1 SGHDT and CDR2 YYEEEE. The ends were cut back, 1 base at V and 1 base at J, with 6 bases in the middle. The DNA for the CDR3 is TGTGCCAGCAGCTTGTTCGGTTCTGGGGCCAACGTCCTGACTTTC. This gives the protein CASSLFGSGANVLTF.

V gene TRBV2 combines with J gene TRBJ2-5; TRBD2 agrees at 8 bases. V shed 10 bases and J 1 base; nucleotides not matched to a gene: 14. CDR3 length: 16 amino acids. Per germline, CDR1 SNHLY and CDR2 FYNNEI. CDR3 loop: CATRGGLAGFQETQYF. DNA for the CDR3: TGTGCCACCCGGGGGGGGCTAGCGGGTTTCCAAGAGACCCAGTACTTC.